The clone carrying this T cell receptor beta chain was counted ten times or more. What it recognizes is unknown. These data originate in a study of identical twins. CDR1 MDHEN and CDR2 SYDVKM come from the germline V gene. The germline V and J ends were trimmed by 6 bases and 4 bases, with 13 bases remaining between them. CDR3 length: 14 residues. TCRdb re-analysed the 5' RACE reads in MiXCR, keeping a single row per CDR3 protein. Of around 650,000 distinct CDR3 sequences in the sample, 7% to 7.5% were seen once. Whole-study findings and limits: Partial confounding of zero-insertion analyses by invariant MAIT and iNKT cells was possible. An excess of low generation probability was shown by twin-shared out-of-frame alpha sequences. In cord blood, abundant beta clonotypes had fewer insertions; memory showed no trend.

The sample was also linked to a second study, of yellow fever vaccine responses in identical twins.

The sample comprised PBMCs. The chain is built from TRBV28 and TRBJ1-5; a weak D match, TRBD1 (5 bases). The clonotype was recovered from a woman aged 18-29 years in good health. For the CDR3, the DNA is TGTGCCAGCAGCCCGGGGGGAAAGAATCAGCCCCAGCATTTT. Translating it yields CASSPGGKNQPQHF.